The clone carrying this T cell receptor (beta chain) came up many times. This sample is drawn from a study of low-dose radiotherapy and immunotherapy resistance in tumors. Across the whole study: The fractionation for Cohort 1 was 0.5 Gy per fraction every 2 weeks, totaling 6.5 Gy. Every two weeks patients got nivolumab 240 mg flat dose, plus ipilimumab 1 mg/kg every six weeks, intravenously. Cohort 2 patients were irradiated with 1 Gy every two weeks, reaching 13 Gy over 26 weeks.

Indicated time point: after trial treatment. Treatment described: LDRT plus nivolumab, ipilimumab, low-dose cyclophosphamide and aspirin (RACIN trial). Nivolumab, ipilimumab, aspirin, low-dose cyclophosphamide and low-dose radiotherapy were all administered to the donors. V was pared by 6 bases and J by 0 bases, with 15 bases between. Germline CDR1 SNHLY, CDR2 FYNNEI. The CDR3 is 17 residues long. First-strand cDNA relied on TRAV- and TRBV-specific primers spanning alpha and beta chains. It was with a constant-region primer and a V-primer adapter that TCRs were amplified over approximately 20 PCR cycles. A single record per CDR3 protein comes from TCRdb applying MiXCR to the reads. The sample lists 39,000 or so distinct CDR3 sequences; about a fifth were seen once.

The chain is built from TRBV2 and TRBJ2-6; D is undetermined. This clonotype was sampled from a female donor with ovarian cancer. The sequenced sample was PBMCs, obtained after low-dose radiotherapy plus immunotherapy. CDR3 sequence (DNA): TGTGCCAGCAGCGAATTTGGAGCCACCTCTGGGGCCAACGTCCTGACTTTC. Translated, it gives CASSEFGATSGANVLTF. The full variable domain, completed using reference TRBV2 and TRBJ2-6, is EPEVTQTPSHQVTQMGQEVILRCVPISNHLYFYWYRQILGQKVEFLVSFYNNEISEKSEIFDDQFSVERPDGSNFTLKIRSTKLEDSAMYFCASSEFGATSGANVLTFGAGSRLTVL.